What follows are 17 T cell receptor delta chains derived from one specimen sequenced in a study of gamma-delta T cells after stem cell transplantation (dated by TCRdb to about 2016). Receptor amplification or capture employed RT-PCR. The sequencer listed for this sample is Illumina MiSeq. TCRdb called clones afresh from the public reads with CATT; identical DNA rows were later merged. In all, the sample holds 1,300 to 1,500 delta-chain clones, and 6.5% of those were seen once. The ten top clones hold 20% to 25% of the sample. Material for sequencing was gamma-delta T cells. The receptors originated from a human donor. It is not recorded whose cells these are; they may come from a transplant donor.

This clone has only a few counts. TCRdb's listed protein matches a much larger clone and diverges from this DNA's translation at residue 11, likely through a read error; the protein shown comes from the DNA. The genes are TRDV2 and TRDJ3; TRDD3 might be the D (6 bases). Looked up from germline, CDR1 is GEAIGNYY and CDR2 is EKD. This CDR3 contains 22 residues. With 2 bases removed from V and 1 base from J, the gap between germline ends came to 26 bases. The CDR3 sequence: CACDSPELSGRYASWDTRQMFF. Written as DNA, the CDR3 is TGTGCCTGTGACAGTCCGGAACTAAGTGGGAGATACGCGTCCTGGGACACCCGACAGATGTTTTTC.

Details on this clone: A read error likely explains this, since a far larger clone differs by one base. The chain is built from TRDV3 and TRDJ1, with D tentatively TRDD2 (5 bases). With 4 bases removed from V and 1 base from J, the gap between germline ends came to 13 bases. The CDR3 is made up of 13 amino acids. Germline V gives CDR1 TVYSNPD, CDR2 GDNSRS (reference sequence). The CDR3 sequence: CASIPARTDKLIF. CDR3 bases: TGTGCCTCCATTCCTGCCCGCACCGATAAACTCATCTTT.

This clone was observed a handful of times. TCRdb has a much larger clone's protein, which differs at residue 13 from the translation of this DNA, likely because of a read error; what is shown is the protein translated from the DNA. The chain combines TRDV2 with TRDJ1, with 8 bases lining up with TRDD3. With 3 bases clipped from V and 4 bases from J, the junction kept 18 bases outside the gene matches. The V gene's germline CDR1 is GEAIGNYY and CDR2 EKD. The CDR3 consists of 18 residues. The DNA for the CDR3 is TGTGCCTGTGACCCCGTTGCCGAGGGATACGCAAGTAGCGATAAACTCATCTTT. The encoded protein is CACDPVAEGYASSDKLIF.

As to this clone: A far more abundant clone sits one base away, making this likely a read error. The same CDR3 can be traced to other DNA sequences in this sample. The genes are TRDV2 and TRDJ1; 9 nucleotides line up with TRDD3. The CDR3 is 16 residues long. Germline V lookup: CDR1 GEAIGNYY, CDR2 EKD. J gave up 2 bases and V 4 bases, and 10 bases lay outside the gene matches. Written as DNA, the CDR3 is TGTGCCTGTGATCGGCTGGGGGATGAGAGGACCGATAAACTCATCTTT. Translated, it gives CACDRLGDERTDKLIF.

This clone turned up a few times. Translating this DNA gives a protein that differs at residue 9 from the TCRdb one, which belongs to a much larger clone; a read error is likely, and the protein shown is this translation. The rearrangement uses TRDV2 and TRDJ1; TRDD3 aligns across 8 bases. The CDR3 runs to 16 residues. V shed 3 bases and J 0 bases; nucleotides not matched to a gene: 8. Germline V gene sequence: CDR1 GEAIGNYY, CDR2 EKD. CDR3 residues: CACDHLTGGHTDKLIF. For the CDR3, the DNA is TGTGCCTGTGACCACCTTACTGGGGGCCACACCGATAAACTCATCTTT.

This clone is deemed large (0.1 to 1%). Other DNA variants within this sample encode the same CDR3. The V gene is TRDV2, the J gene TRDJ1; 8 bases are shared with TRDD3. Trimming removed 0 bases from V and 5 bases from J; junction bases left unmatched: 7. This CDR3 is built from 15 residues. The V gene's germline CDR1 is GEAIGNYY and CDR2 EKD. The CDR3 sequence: CACDTVGDYPDKLIF. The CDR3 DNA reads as TGTGCCTGTGACACCGTGGGGGATTATCCTGATAAACTCATCTTT.

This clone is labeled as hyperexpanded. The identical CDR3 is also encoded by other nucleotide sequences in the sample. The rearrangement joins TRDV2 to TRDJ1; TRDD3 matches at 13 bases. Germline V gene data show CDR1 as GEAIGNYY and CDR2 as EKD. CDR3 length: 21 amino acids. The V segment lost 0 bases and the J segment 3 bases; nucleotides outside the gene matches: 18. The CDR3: CACDTVLGDTRGGKRADKLIF. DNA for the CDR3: TGTGCCTGTGACACCGTACTGGGGGATACGCGCGGGGGTAAGAGGGCCGATAAACTCATCTTT.

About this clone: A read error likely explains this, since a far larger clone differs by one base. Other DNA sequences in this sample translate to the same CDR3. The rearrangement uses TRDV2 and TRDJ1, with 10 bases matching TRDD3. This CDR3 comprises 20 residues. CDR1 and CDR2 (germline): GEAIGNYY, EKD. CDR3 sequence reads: CACDAVPVLGDSLLTDKLIF. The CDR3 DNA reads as TGTGCCTGTGACGCCGTCCCTGTACTGGGGGATTCCTTACTCACCGATAAGCTCATCTTT.

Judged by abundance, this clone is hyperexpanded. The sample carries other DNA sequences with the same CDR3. The CDR3 loop is CACDQLGDKVERSWDTRQMFF. CDR3 coding DNA: TGTGCCTGTGACCAGTTGGGGGATAAGGTGGAGCGGTCCTGGGACACCCGACAGATGTTTTTC. The rearrangement links TRDV2 to TRDJ3, with TRDD3 matching over 9 bases. The CDR3 totals 21 residues. J lost 1 base, V lost 3 bases, and 15 bases had no gene match. Germline-derived CDR1 and CDR2 are GEAIGNYY and EKD.

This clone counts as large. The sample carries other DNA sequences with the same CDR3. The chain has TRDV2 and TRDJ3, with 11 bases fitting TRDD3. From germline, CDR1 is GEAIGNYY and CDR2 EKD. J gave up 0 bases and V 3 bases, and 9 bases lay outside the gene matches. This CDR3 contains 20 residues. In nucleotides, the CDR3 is TGTGCCTGTGACCCCATACTGGGGGATATGCCCTCCTGGGACACCCGACAGATGTTTTTC. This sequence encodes CACDPILGDMPSWDTRQMFF.

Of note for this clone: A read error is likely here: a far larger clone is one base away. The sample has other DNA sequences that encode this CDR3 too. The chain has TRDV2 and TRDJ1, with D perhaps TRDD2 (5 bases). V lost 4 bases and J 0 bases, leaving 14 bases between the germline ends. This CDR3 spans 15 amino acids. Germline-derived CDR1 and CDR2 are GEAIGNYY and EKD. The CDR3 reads CACDALLKYTDKLIF. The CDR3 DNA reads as TGTGCCTGTGATGCCCTACTAAAATACACCGATAAACTCATCTTT.

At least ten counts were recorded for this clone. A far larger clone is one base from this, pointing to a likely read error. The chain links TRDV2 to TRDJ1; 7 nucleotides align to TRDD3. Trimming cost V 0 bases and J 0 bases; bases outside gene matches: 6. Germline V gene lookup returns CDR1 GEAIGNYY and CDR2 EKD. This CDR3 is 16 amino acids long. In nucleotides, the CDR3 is TGTGCCTGTGACACCCTGGGGGGGAAGTACACCGATAAACTCATCTTT. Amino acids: CACDTLGGKYTDKLIF.

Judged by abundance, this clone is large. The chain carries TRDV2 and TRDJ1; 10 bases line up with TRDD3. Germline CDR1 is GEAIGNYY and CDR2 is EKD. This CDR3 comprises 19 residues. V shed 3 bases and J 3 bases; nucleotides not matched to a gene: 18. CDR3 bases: TGTGCCTGTGACGAAATCGGGTTGTTGGGGGATACCCTCCCCGATAAACTCATCTTT. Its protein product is CACDEIGLLGDTLPDKLIF.

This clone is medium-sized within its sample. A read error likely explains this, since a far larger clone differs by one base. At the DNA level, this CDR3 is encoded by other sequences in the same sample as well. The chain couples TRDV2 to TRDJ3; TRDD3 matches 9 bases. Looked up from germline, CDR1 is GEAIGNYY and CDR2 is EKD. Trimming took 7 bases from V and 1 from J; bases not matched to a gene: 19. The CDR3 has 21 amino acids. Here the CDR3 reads CACDQLGDKVERSWDTRQMFF. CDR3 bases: TGTGCCTGCGACCAGTTGGGGGATAAGGTGGAGCGGTCCTGGGACACCCGACAGATGTTTTTC.

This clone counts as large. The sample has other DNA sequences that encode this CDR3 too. CDR3 DNA sequence: TGTGCCTGTGACACCGTCTTGGTGGGGGCCACGCCGTACACCGATAAACTCATCTTT. Its translation: CACDTVLVGATPYTDKLIF. The gene calls are TRDV2 and TRDJ1, with D possibly matching TRDD3 (6 bases). Germline CDR1 GEAIGNYY, CDR2 EKD. The CDR3 is 19 residues long. V was trimmed by 0 bases and J by 0 bases, leaving 22 bases between them.

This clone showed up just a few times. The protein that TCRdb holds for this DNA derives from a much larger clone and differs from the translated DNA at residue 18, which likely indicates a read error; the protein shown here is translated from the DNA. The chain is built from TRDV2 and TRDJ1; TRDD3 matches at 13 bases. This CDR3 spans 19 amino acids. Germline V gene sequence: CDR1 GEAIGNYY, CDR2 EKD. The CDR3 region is CACDTVKTGGYVYTDKLTF. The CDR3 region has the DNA TGTGCCTGTGACACGGTGAAAACTGGGGGATACGTCTACACCGATAAACTCACCTTT.

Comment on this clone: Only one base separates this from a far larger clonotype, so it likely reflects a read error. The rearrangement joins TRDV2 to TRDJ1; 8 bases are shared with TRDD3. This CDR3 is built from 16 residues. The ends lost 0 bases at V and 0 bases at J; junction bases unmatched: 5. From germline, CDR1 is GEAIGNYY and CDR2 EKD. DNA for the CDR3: TGTGCCTGTGACACCCTGGGGGAGAAGCACACCGATAAACTCATCTTT. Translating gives CACDTLGEKHTDKLIF.